Ten or more counts support the clone carrying this T cell receptor beta chain. From RNA transcripts, TCR beta CDR3 regions were amplified. A set of HTBI primers served as the primers for a first-round RT-PCR of the TCR CDR3. In TCRdb, the multiplex PCR reads were re-called with MiXCR into one record per CDR3 protein. The sample shows some 250,000 distinct CDR3 sequences, roughly 15% of them seen only once. The data were taken from a study of T cells in Graves' hyperthyroidism and ophthalmopathy. Germline values: CDR1 MDHEN, CDR2 SYDVKM. The CDR3 consists of 14 residues. V lost 2 bases and J lost 4, with 9 bases in between. With a duration under 2 months, the hyperthyroidism was newly diagnosed in patients aged 18 to 65.

The chain couples TRBV28 to TRBJ2-1; D call uncertain. The sequenced sample consisted of blood. The origin of this receptor is a woman in her thirties or forties with Graves' hyperthyroidism that later progressed to Graves' ophthalmopathy. The CDR3 loop reads CASSLGTRYNEQFF. CDR3 sequence (DNA): TGTGCCAGCAGTTTAGGTACGAGATACAATGAGCAGTTCTTC. Supplemented by reference TRBV28 and TRBJ2-1, the full variable domain reads DVKVTQSSRYLVKRTGEKVFLECVQDMDHENMFWYRQDPGLGLRLIYFSYDVKMKEKGDIPEGYSVSREKKERFSLILESASTNQTSMYLCASSLGTRYNEQFFGPGTRLTVL.